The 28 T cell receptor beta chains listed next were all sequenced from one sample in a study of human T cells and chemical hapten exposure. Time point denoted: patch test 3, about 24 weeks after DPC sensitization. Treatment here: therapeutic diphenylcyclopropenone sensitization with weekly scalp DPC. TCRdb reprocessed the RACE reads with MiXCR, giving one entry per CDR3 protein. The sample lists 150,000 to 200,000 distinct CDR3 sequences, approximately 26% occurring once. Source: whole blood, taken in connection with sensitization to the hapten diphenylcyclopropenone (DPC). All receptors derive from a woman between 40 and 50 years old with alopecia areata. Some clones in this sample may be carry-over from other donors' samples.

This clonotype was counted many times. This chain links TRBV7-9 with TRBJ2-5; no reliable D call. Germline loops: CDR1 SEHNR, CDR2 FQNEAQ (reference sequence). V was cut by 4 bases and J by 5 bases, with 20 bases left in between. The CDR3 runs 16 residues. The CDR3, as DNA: TGTGCCAGCAGCTCTACACCGTACGGAGTCGAGGAGACCCAGTACTTC. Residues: CASSSTPYGVEETQYF.

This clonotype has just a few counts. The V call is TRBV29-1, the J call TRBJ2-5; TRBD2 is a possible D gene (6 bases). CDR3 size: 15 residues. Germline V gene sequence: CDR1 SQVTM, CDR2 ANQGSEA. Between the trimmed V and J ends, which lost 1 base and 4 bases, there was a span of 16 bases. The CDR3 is CSVEAPRLGGETQYF. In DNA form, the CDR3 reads TGCAGCGTTGAAGCCCCTAGGCTGGGAGGAGAGACCCAGTACTTC.

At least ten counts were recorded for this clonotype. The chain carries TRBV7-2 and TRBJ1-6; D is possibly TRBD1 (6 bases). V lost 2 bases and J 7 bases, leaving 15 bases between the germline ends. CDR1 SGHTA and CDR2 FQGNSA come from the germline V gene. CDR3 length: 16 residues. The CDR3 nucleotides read TGTGCCAGCAGCTTAAATGTCGGTAGGGGGAATTCACCCCTCCACTTT. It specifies CASSLNVGRGNSPLHF.

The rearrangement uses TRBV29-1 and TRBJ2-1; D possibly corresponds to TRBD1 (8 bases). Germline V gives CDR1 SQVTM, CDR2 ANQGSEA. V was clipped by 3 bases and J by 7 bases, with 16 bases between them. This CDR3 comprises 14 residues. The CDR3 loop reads CSVDGYRGGNEQFF. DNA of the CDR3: TGCAGCGTTGACGGCTACAGGGGGGGGAATGAGCAGTTCTTC.

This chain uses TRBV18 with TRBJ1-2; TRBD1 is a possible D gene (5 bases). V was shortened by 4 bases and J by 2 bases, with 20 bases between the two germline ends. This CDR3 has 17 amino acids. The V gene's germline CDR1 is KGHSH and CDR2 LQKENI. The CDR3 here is CASSLGSPGAENYGYTF. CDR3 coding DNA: TGTGCCAGCTCACTGGGATCCCCTGGGGCGGAAAACTATGGCTACACCTTC.

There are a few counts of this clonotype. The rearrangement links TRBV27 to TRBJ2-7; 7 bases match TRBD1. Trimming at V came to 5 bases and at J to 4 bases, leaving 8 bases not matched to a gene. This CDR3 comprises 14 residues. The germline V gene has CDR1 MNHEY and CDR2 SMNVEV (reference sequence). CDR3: CASSRHRGMYEQYF. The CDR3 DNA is TGTGCCAGCAGTCGCCACAGGGGAATGTACGAGCAGTACTTC.

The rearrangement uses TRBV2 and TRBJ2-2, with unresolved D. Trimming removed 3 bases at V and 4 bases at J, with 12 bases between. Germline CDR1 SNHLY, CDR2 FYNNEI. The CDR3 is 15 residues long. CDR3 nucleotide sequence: TGTGCCAGCAGTGATCTGGCTTCTCCCACCGGGGAGCTGTTTTTT. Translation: CASSDLASPTGELFF.

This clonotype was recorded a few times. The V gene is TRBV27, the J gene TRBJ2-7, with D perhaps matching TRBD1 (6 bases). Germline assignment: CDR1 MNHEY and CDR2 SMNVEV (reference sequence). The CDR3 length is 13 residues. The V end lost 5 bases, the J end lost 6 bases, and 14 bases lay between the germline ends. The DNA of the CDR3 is TGTGCCAGCAGTGCAGACAGGTTTTCCGAGCAGTACTTC. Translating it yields CASSADRFSEQYF.

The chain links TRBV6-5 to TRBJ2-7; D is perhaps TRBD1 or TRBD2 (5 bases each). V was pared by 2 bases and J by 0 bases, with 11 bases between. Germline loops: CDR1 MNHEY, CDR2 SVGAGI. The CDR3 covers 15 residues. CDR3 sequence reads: CASSYAGTGSYEQYF. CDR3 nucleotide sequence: TGTGCCAGCAGTTACGCCGGGACCGGCTCCTACGAGCAGTACTTC.

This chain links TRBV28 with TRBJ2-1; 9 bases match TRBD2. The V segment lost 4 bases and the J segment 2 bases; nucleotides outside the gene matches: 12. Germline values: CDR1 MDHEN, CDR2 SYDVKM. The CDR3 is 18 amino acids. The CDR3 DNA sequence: TGTGCCAGCAGTTCCGGCTTTAGCGGGAGAGGCACCTACAATGAGCAGTTCTTC. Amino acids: CASSSGFSGRGTYNEQFF.

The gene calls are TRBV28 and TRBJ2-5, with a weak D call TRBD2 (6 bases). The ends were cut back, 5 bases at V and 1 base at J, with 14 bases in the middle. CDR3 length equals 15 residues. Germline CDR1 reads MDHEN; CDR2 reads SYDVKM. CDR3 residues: CASSTVIAVQETQYF. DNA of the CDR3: TGTGCCAGCAGTACCGTTATAGCGGTCCAAGAGACCCAGTACTTC. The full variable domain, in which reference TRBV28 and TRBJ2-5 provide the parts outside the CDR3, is DVKVTQSSRYLVKRTGEKVFLECVQDMDHENMFWYRQDPGLGLRLIYFSYDVKMKEKGDIPEGYSVSREKKERFSLILESASTNQTSMYLCASSTVIAVQETQYFGPGTRLLVL.

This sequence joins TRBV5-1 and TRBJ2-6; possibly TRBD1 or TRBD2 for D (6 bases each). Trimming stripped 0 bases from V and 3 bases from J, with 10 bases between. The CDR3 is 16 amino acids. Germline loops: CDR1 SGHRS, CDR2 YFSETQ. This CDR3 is CASSLGRGLGANVLTF. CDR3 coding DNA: TGCGCCAGCAGCTTGGGCAGGGGACTTGGGGCCAACGTCCTGACTTTC.

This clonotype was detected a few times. In DNA form, the CDR3 reads TGCAGTGCTAGTACAGGGGAACCCTACGAGCAGTACTTC. It translates to CSASTGEPYEQYF. V and J are TRBV20-1 and TRBJ2-7; 7 bases align to TRBD1. CDR1 DFQATT and CDR2 SNEGSKA come from the germline V gene (reference sequence). The CDR3 is 13 amino acids. V trimming: 3 bases; J trimming: 2 bases; junction bases outside the gene matches: 4.

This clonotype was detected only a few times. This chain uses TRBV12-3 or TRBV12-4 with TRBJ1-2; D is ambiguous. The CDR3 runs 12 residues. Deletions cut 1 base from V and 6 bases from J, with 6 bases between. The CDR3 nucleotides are TGTGCCAGCAGTTTAGGAAGCAATGGCTACACCTTC. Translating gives CASSLGSNGYTF.

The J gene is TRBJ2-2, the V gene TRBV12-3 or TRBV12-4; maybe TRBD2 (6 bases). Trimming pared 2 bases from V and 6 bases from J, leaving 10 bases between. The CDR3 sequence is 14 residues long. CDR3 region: CASSLRGEAGELFF. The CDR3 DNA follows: TGTGCCAGCAGTTTAAGAGGGGAGGCCGGGGAGCTGTTTTTT.

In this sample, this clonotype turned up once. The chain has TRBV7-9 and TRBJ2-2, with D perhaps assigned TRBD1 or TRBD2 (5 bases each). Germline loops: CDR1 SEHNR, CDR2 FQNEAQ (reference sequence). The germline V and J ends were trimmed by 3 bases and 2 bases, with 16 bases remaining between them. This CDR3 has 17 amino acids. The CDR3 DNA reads TGTGCCAGCAGCTTGTCCGGGATGACAGCTAACACCGGGGAGCTGTTTTTT. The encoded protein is CASSLSGMTANTGELFF.

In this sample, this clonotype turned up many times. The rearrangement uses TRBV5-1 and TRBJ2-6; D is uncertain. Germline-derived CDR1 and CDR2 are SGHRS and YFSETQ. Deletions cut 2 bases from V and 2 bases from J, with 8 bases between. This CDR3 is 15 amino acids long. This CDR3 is CASSLAGPGANVLTF. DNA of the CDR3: TGCGCCAGCAGCTTAGCTGGCCCTGGGGCCAACGTCCTGACTTTC.

The CDR3 region has the DNA TGTGCCAGCAGTGAGATCGGATCGTCCGGGACTAGCGGTTACAATGAGCAGTTCTTC. Its translation is CASSEIGSSGTSGYNEQFF. This chain joins TRBV25-1 and TRBJ2-1; 11 bases match TRBD2. The CDR3 covers 19 residues. The V segment lost 3 bases and the J segment 4 bases; nucleotides outside the gene matches: 14. From germline, CDR1 is MGHDK and CDR2 SYGVNS. The full variable domain, in which reference TRBV25-1 and TRBJ2-1 provide the parts outside the CDR3, is EADIYQTPRYLVIGTGKKITLECSQTMGHDKMYWYQQDPGMELHLIHYSYGVNSTEKGDLSSESTVSRIRTEHFPLTLESARPSHTSQYLCASSEIGSSGTSGYNEQFFGPGTRLTVL.

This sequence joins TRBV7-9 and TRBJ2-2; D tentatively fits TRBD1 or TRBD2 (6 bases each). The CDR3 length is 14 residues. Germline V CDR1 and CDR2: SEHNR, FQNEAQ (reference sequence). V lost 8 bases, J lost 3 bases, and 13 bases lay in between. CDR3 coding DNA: TGTGCCAGCGGCCCGGGGGCTGACACCGGGGAGCTGTTTTTT. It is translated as CASGPGADTGELFF.

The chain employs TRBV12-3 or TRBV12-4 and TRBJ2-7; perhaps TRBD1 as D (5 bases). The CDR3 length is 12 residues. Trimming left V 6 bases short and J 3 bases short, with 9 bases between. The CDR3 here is CASRTQGYEQYF. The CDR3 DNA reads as TGTGCCAGCAGGACTCAGGGCTACGAGCAGTACTTC.

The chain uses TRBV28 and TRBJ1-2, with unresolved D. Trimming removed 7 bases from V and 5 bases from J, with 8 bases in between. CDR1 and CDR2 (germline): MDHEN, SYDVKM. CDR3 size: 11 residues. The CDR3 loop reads CASTENYGYTF. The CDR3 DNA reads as TGTGCCAGCACCGAGAATTATGGCTACACCTTC.

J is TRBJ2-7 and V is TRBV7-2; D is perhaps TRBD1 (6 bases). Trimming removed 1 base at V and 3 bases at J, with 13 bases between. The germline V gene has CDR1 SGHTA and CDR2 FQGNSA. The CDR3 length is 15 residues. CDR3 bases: TGTGCCAGCAGCTTAGAGAGGACAGCCAGCTACGAGCAGTACTTC. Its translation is CASSLERTASYEQYF.

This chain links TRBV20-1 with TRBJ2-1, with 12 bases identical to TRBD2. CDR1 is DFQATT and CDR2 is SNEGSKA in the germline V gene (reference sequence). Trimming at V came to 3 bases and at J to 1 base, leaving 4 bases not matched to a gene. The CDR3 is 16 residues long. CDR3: CSASSLAGGSYNEQFF. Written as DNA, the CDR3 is TGCAGTGCTAGCTCCCTAGCGGGAGGGTCCTACAATGAGCAGTTCTTC.

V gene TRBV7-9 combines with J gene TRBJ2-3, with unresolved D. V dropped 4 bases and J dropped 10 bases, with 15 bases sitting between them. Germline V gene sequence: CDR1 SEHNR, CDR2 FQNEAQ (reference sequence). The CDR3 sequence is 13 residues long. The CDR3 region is CASSSNVGPAQYF. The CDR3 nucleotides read TGTGCCAGCAGCTCCAATGTCGGCCCTGCGCAGTATTTT.

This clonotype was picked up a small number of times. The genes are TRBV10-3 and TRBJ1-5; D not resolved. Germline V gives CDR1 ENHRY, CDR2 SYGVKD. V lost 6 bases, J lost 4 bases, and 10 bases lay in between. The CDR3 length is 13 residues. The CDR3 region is CAIRGDANQPQHF. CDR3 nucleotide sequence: TGTGCCATCAGGGGAGACGCGAATCAGCCCCAGCATTTT.

The CDR3 loop is CASSLAGYSNQPQHF. CDR3 in DNA: TGCGCCAGCAGCTTGGCCGGGTATAGCAATCAGCCCCAGCATTTT. The V gene is TRBV5-1, the J gene TRBJ1-5; no reliable D call. Trimming stripped 0 bases from V and 0 bases from J, with 7 bases between. This CDR3 contains 15 residues. CDR1 is SGHRS and CDR2 is YFSETQ in the germline V gene.

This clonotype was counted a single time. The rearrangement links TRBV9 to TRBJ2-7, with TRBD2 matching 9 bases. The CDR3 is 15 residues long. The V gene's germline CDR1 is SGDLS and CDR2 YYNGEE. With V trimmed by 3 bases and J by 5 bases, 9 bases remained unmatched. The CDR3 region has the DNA TGTGCCAGCAGCGCCCGTCAAGGCGGGAGGGACGAGCAGTACTTC. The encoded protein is CASSARQGGRDEQYF.

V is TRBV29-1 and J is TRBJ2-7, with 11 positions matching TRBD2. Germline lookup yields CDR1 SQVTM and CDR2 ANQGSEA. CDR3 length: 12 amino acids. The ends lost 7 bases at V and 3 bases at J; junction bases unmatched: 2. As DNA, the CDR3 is TGCAGCGCAGGGACTAGCGGCTACGAGCAGTACTTC. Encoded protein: CSAGTSGYEQYF.